The sequence of this T cell receptor beta chain was determined in a study of cytomegalovirus exposure and HLA in healthy donors. This clone was counted once. With 60 Vbeta and 13 Jbeta primers, the PCR was carried out. Data came from immunoSEQ multiplex PCR; TCRdb stores just in-frame clones and leaves some out. The data show under 200,000 clones, around 83% seen once. Trimming cost V 3 bases and J 2 bases, with 16 bases left between them. The length of the CDR3 is 16 residues. The germline V gene encodes CDR1 MNHEY and CDR2 SMNVEV (reference sequence). This receptor was identified in a male donor in good health and CMV-seropositive. The sequenced sample consisted of PBMCs. This rearrangement joins TRBV27 to TRBJ1-2, with D tentatively TRBD1 (6 bases). CDR3 sequence: CASSFLTSQGNYGYTF. CDR3 nucleotide sequence: TGTGCCAGCAGTTTTCTTACATCCCAGGGGAACTATGGCTACACCTTC.